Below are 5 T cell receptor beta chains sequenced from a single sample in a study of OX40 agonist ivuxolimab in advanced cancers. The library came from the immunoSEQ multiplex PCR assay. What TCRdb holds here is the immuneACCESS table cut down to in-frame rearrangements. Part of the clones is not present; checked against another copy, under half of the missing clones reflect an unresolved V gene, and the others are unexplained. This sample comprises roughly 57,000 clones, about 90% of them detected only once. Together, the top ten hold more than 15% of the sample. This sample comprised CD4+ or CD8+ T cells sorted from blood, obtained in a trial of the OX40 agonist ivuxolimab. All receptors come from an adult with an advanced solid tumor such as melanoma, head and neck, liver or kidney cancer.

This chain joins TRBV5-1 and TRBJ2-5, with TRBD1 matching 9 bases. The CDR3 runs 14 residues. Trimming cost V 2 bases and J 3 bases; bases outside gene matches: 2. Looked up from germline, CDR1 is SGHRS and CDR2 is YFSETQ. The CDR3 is CASSFRTGEETQYF. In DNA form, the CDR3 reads TGCGCCAGCAGCTTTCGGACAGGGGAAGAGACCCAGTACTTC. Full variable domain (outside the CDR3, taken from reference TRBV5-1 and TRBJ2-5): KAGVTQTPRYLIKTRGQQVTLSCSPISGHRSVSWYQQTPGQGLQFLFEYFSETQRNKGNFPGRFSGRQFSNSRSEMNVSTLELGDSALYLCASSFRTGEETQYFGPGTRLLVL.

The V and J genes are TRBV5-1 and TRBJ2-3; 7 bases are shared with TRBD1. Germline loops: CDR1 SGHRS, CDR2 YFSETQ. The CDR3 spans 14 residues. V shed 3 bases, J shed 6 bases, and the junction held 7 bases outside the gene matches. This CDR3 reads CASSSLTGWDTQYF. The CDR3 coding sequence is TGCGCCAGCAGCTCCTTGACAGGGTGGGATACGCAGTATTTT.

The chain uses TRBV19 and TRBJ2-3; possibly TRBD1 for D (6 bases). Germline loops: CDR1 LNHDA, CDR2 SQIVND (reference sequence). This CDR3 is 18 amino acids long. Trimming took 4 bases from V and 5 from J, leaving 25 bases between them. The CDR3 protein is CASSTRTVTVKKGDTQYF. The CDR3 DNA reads TGTGCCAGTAGTACGAGGACAGTTACCGTAAAAAAGGGAGATACGCAGTATTTT.

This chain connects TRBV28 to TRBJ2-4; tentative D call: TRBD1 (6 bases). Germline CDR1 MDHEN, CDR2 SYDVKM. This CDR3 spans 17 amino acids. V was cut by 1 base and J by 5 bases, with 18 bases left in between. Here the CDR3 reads CASSLSQGRRDQNIQYF. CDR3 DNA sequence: TGTGCCAGCAGTTTATCACAGGGAAGAAGAGACCAAAACATTCAGTACTTC.

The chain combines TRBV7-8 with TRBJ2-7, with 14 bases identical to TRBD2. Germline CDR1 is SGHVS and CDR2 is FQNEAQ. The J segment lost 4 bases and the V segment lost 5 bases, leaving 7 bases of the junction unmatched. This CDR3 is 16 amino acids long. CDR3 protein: CASSTGTSGSRYEQYF. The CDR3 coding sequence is TGTGCCAGCAGCACTGGGACTAGCGGGAGCCGTTACGAGCAGTACTTC.